These 32 T cell receptor beta chains came from one sample sequenced in a study of long-term antiretroviral therapy in people with HIV (dated by TCRdb to between 2021 and 2023). The immunoSEQ hsTCRB v3.0 assay was used at survey level resolution to sequence the TRB variable region. The table comes from immuneACCESS by way of TCRdb, which keeps in-frame sequences with V and J called. Part of the clones is missing from these tables; in studies checked, under half for an unresolved V gene and the rest for unknown reasons. Within this sample are fewer than 10,000 clones, with around 83% of them counted one time only. The ten most abundant clones make up about 9% of the sample. The material was unsorted PBMCs, obtained 0.3 years before starting antiretroviral therapy. The receptor source for this set is a man younger than 40 with HIV.

V usage is TRBV19 and J usage is TRBJ2-3; D not resolved. Germline CDR1 is LNHDA and CDR2 is SQIVND (reference sequence). The CDR3 spans 12 residues. V was cut by 11 bases and J by 1 base, with 10 bases left in between. The CDR3 nucleotides are TGTGCCTCCTCGTGGGGCACAGATACGCAGTATTTT. Its translation is CASSWGTDTQYF.

V is TRBV18 and J is TRBJ2-2; D ambiguous. The CDR3 totals 16 residues. CDR1 is KGHSH, CDR2 LQKENI, per germline. The V and J ends lost 3 bases and 4 bases respectively, with 15 bases between them. The CDR3: CASSPAGGPGTGELFF. Here the CDR3 DNA reads TGTGCCAGCTCACCTGCTGGCGGTCCGGGCACCGGGGAGCTGTTTTTT. Based on the CDR3 plus reference TRBV18 and TRBJ2-2, the full variable domain is NAGVMQNPRHLVRRRGQEARLRCSPMKGHSHVYWYRQLPEEGLKFMVYLQKENIIDESGMPKERFSAEFPKEGPSILRIQQVVRGDSAAYFCASSPAGGPGTGELFFGEGSRLTVL.

The chain has TRBV11-2 and TRBJ2-3, with 7 bases that match TRBD1. The CDR3 extends over 12 amino acids. In germline, CDR1 is SGHAT, CDR2 FQNNGV. Germline trimming cut 5 bases from V and 10 bases from J; bases unmatched to any gene: 6. The CDR3 bases are TGTGCCAGCAGCCCCAGGACAGGAGCGCAGTATTTT. As protein: CASSPRTGAQYF. Full variable domain (remainder filled in from reference TRBV11-2 and TRBJ2-3): EAGVAQSPRYKIIEKRQSVAFWCNPISGHATLYWYQQILGQGPKLLIQFQNNGVVDDSQLPKDRFSAERLKGVDSTLKIQPAKLEDSAVYLCASSPRTGAQYFGPGTRLTVL.

This clone was observed once. The V and J genes are TRBV28 and TRBJ2-5; a weak D match, TRBD1 (5 bases). The germline V gene has CDR1 MDHEN and CDR2 SYDVKM. With 2 bases removed from V and 0 bases from J, the gap between germline ends came to 16 bases. The CDR3 totals 17 residues. The CDR3 region is CASSLRVVGAHQETQYF. CDR3 nucleotides: TGTGCCAGCAGTTTAAGAGTAGTAGGGGCCCACCAAGAGACCCAGTACTTC.

The chain links TRBV7-2 to TRBJ1-2; 9 nucleotides agree with TRBD1. Germline V gene sequence: CDR1 SGHTA, CDR2 FQGNSA. This CDR3 comprises 19 residues. V trimming: 0 bases; J trimming: 3 bases; junction bases outside the gene matches: 14. CDR3 nucleotides: TGTGCCAGCAGCTTAGCAGGGGGGGACAGGGCGACCCCTTACTATGGCTACACCTTC. This translates into CASSLAGGDRATPYYGYTF.

The chain carries TRBV30 and TRBJ2-7, with D unclear. The CDR3 is 11 residues long. V lost 3 bases, J lost 4 bases, and 7 bases lay in between. Per germline, CDR1 GTSNPN and CDR2 SVGIG (reference sequence). The CDR3 region is CAWRKGYEQYF. As DNA, the CDR3 is TGTGCCTGGAGAAAAGGGTACGAGCAGTACTTC.

This clone was observed a few times. J is TRBJ1-6 and V is TRBV7-9; tentative D call: TRBD1 (6 bases). From germline, CDR1 is SEHNR and CDR2 FQNEAQ (reference sequence). Deletions cut 5 bases from V and 0 bases from J, with 17 bases between. This CDR3 comprises 18 residues. The CDR3 region is CASSPPPTGHSYNSPLHF. For the CDR3, the DNA is TGTGCCAGCAGCCCACCCCCGACAGGCCACTCCTATAATTCACCCCTCCACTTT.

In this sample, this clone turned up once. The CDR3 DNA sequence: TGCGCCAGCAGCCAGATTAGCGGCACAGATACGCAGTATTTT. It encodes CASSQISGTDTQYF. The chain links TRBV4-1 to TRBJ2-3, with D possibly TRBD2 on 5 matching bases. Germline V CDR1 and CDR2: MGHRA, YSYEKL. With 3 bases removed from V and 1 base from J, the gap between germline ends came to 8 bases. There are 14 residues in the CDR3.

This rearrangement joins TRBV14 to TRBJ1-1; D not certain. Trimming stripped 3 bases from V and 1 base from J, with 12 bases between. This CDR3 contains 15 residues. Germline assignment: CDR1 SGHDN and CDR2 FVKESK. The CDR3 is CASSQIDGTNTEAFF. CDR3 nucleotide sequence: TGTGCCAGCAGCCAGATCGACGGAACGAACACTGAAGCTTTCTTT.

The rearrangement links TRBV29-1 to TRBJ2-1; D is perhaps TRBD1 (6 bases). CDR1 is SQVTM, CDR2 ANQGSEA, per germline. The CDR3 contains 13 residues. V was trimmed by 4 bases and J by 2 bases, leaving 9 bases between them. In nucleotides, the CDR3 is TGCAGCGTTGCCGGGACAACCTACAATGAGCAGTTCTTC. It encodes CSVAGTTYNEQFF.

The V call is TRBV9, the J call TRBJ2-6; possible D gene TRBD2, 6 bases. Trimming stripped 3 bases from V and 2 bases from J, with 9 bases between. The CDR3 is 15 amino acids. Germline values: CDR1 SGDLS, CDR2 YYNGEE. This CDR3 reads CASSGRGPGANVLTF. CDR3 coding DNA: TGTGCCAGCAGCGGGCGGGGACCTGGGGCCAACGTCCTGACTTTC.

The chain has TRBV10-3 and TRBJ2-7; 10 nucleotides match TRBD2. CDR3 length: 16 amino acids. J was trimmed by 2 bases and V by 6 bases; bases with no gene match: 10. Looked up from germline, CDR1 is ENHRY and CDR2 is SYGVKD. CDR3 sequence reads: CAIRDTLAGATYEQYF. The CDR3 DNA reads TGTGCCATCAGGGACACTCTAGCGGGGGCTACCTACGAGCAGTACTTC.

The chain employs TRBV7-9 and TRBJ1-4; TRBD1 is a possible D gene (5 bases). Trimming cost V 1 base and J 7 bases, with 16 bases left between them. Germline V gene data show CDR1 as SEHNR and CDR2 as FQNEAQ (reference sequence). The CDR3 sequence is 16 residues long. The CDR3 loop reads CASSLGSGDVGEKLFF. In DNA form, the CDR3 reads TGTGCCAGCAGCTTAGGGTCTGGGGACGTAGGTGAAAAACTGTTTTTT. Looking up the rest from reference TRBV7-9 and TRBJ1-4 gives the full variable domain: DTGVSQNPRHKITKRGQNVTFRCDPISEHNRLYWYRQTLGQGPEFLTYFQNEAQLEKSRLLSDRFSAERPKGSFSTLEIQRTEQGDSAMYLCASSLGSGDVGEKLFFGSGTQLSVL.

The chain combines TRBV5-1 with TRBJ2-5; no firm D call. V shed 1 base and J shed 8 bases, with 12 bases lying between them. This CDR3 is 13 amino acids long. Germline lookup yields CDR1 SGHRS and CDR2 YFSETQ. The CDR3 DNA reads TGCGCCAGCAGCTTGTCGGACGCCTCCACCCAGTACTTC. Residues: CASSLSDASTQYF.

The chain combines TRBV7-2 with TRBJ2-6; no reliable D call. Germline CDR1 and CDR2: SGHTA and FQGNSA. V was clipped by 6 bases and J by 0 bases, with 9 bases between them. The CDR3 is made up of 15 amino acids. CDR3 coding DNA: TGTGCCAGCAGGAGGCGCGGCTCTGGGGCCAACGTCCTGACTTTC. Translated, it gives CASRRRGSGANVLTF.

The table lists this clone with a count of one. The chain recombines TRBV7-6 with TRBJ2-7; the D call may be TRBD1 or TRBD2 (5 bases each). CDR1 and CDR2 (germline): SGHVS, FNYEAQ. V was shortened by 2 bases and J by 2 bases, with 13 bases between the two germline ends. The CDR3 has 15 amino acids. The CDR3 DNA follows: TGTGCCAGCAGCTTAATTCTGGGGACCCCCTACGAGCAGTACTTC. Translation: CASSLILGTPYEQYF.

The gene calls are TRBV6-1 and TRBJ2-5; 12 bases are shared with TRBD2. The CDR3 has 15 amino acids. Germline CDR1 MNHNS, CDR2 SASEGT. Trimming cost V 4 bases and J 1 base; bases outside gene matches: 1. This CDR3 is CASSGLAGAQETQYF. The CDR3 nucleotides read TGTGCCAGCAGTGGACTAGCGGGGGCCCAAGAGACCCAGTACTTC.

The V gene is TRBV7-2, the J gene TRBJ1-1; D is unresolved. V lost 4 bases to trimming and J lost 0 bases, with 15 bases between them. CDR3 size: 16 residues. Per the germline V gene, CDR1 is SGHTA and CDR2 is FQGNSA. This CDR3 is CASSSTSTYMNTEAFF. The DNA of the CDR3 is TGTGCCAGCAGCTCGACTTCGACCTACATGAACACTGAAGCTTTCTTT.

The chain links TRBV27 to TRBJ2-5; D gene ambiguous. The length of the CDR3 is 11 residues. The V gene's germline CDR1 is MNHEY and CDR2 SMNVEV (reference sequence). Trimming removed 2 bases from V and 5 bases from J, with 3 bases in between. The CDR3 coding sequence is TGTGCCAGCAGTTTAGGGGAGACCCAGTACTTC. Its protein product is CASSLGETQYF.

The CDR3 region is CASSIVLSSQGGHEQYF. CDR3 nucleotide sequence: TGTGCCAGTAGTATAGTACTATCGTCACAAGGCGGTCACGAGCAGTACTTC. The chain combines TRBV19 with TRBJ2-7; D not certain. Trimming took 1 base from V and 5 from J, leaving 21 bases between them. The CDR3 extends over 17 amino acids. Germline V gives CDR1 LNHDA, CDR2 SQIVND (reference sequence). Using reference TRBV19 and TRBJ2-7 for the parts outside the CDR3, the full variable domain is DGGITQSPKYLFRKEGQNVTLSCEQNLNHDAMYWYRQDPGQGLRLIYYSQIVNDFQKGDIAEGYSVSREKKESFPLTVTSAQKNPTAFYLCASSIVLSSQGGHEQYFGPGTRLTVT.

The chain is built from TRBV29-1 and TRBJ2-2; TRBD2 might be the D (7 bases). The germline gives CDR1 SQVTM, CDR2 ANQGSEA. The CDR3 runs to 16 residues. The germline V and J ends were trimmed by 7 bases and 0 bases, with 18 bases remaining between them. The DNA for the CDR3 is TGCAGCGCCCTGGGAGGGGGGCCGCCGAACACCGGGGAGCTGTTTTTT. Encoded protein: CSALGGGPPNTGELFF.

The J gene is TRBJ1-5, the V gene TRBV10-2; D might be TRBD1 (5 bases). There are 14 residues in the CDR3. The V end was cut by 5 bases, the J end by 3 bases, with 11 bases between. In germline, CDR1 is WSHSY, CDR2 SAAADI. This CDR3 is CASSLGEPNQPQHF. CDR3 in DNA: TGCGCCAGCAGTTTAGGGGAACCCAATCAGCCCCAGCATTTT.

This rearrangement joins TRBV10-3 to TRBJ2-6; D gene unclear. CDR3 length equals 16 residues. Germline V gene data show CDR1 as ENHRY and CDR2 as SYGVKD. The V and J ends lost 4 bases and 3 bases respectively, with 13 bases between them. CDR3 in DNA: TGTGCCATCAGTGCCGTAAAAGGTAGTGGGGCCAACGTCCTGACTTTC. Its protein product is CAISAVKGSGANVLTF.

By proportion, this clone is medium-sized (0.01 to 0.1%). V is TRBV30 and J is TRBJ1-1; possible D gene TRBD1, 5 bases. The germline V and J ends were trimmed by 4 bases and 7 bases, with 13 bases remaining between them. Germline V lookup: CDR1 GTSNPN, CDR2 SVGIG (reference sequence). This CDR3 comprises 12 residues. As DNA, the CDR3 is TGTGCCTGGACCCCCGGGGGGTTTGAAGCTTTCTTT. Amino acids: CAWTPGGFEAFF.

The V call is TRBV5-1, the J call TRBJ2-7, with no clear D. CDR3 length equals 12 residues. Trimming shortened V by 6 bases and J by 5 bases, and 12 bases separated the two germline ends. Germline V CDR1 and CDR2: SGHRS, YFSETQ. CDR3 loop: CASMNPPHEQYF. CDR3 in DNA: TGCGCCAGCATGAACCCCCCCCACGAGCAGTACTTC.

The chain joins TRBV6-1 to TRBJ1-5; 7 nucleotides agree with TRBD1. CDR1 is MNHNS and CDR2 is SASEGT in the germline V gene. J was trimmed by 6 bases and V by 1 base; bases with no gene match: 3. CDR3 length: 14 residues. This CDR3 is CASSEGQGAQPQHF. The CDR3 DNA sequence: TGTGCCAGCAGTGAAGGACAGGGTGCTCAGCCCCAGCATTTT.

This clone was detected once. The chain has TRBV6-5 and TRBJ2-7; D call uncertain. Trimming took 3 bases from V and 6 from J, leaving 12 bases between them. The germline gives CDR1 MNHEY, CDR2 SVGAGI. CDR3 length equals 13 residues. DNA of the CDR3: TGTGCCAGCAGTTATTCGGCCAAGGCCGAGCAGTACTTC. This encodes CASSYSAKAEQYF.

V is TRBV28 and J is TRBJ2-2, with D maybe TRBD2 (6 bases). The CDR3 sequence is 17 residues long. Germline CDR1 MDHEN, CDR2 SYDVKM. Trimming pared 4 bases from V and 4 bases from J, leaving 19 bases between. CDR3 nucleotides: TGTGCCAGCAGTTCCAGCCTTGAGGGACTCTTCACCGGGGAGCTGTTTTTT. Its translation: CASSSSLEGLFTGELFF.

This clone was detected only once. The rearrangement uses TRBV7-8 and TRBJ2-7, with 8 bases fitting TRBD1. From germline, CDR1 is SGHVS and CDR2 FQNEAQ. Unmatched junction bases numbered 7, after V lost 4 bases and J lost 5 bases. The CDR3 is made up of 14 amino acids. The CDR3 here is CASSWTGIGDEQYF. For the CDR3, the DNA is TGTGCCAGCAGCTGGACAGGGATAGGCGACGAGCAGTACTTC. Filled out from reference TRBV7-8 and TRBJ2-7, the complete variable domain reads GAGVSQSPRYKVAKRGQDVALRCDPISGHVSLFWYQQALGQGPEFLTYFQNEAQLDKSGLPSDRFFAERPEGSVSTLKIQRTQQEDSAVYLCASSWTGIGDEQYFGPGTRLTVT.

The chain carries TRBV7-6 and TRBJ2-1, with D unclear. The CDR3 loop spans 12 amino acids. The germline CDR1 and CDR2 sequences are SGHVS and FNYEAQ. Between the trimmed V and J ends, which lost 2 bases and 10 bases, there was a span of 9 bases. In nucleotides, the CDR3 is TGTGCCAGCAGCTTACGGCCCCAGGAGCAGTTCTTC. Amino acid sequence: CASSLRPQEQFF.

J is TRBJ2-1 and V is TRBV4-1; possibly TRBD1 or TRBD2 for D (5 bases each). The CDR3 totals 16 residues. The ends were cut back, 3 bases at V and 0 bases at J, with 12 bases in the middle. The germline CDR1 and CDR2 sequences are MGHRA and YSYEKL. CDR3 nucleotide sequence: TGCGCCAGCAGCCATGGGGACCGGAGCTCCTACAATGAGCAGTTCTTC. Encoded protein: CASSHGDRSSYNEQFF.

CDR3: CASSSGRGFDNEQFF. In DNA form, the CDR3 reads TGTGCCAGCAGCTCTGGGAGGGGGTTCGACAATGAGCAGTTCTTC. The V gene is TRBV5-8, the J gene TRBJ2-1; possibly TRBD2 for D (7 bases). Germline CDR1 reads SGHTS; CDR2 reads YDEGEE. The CDR3 length is 15 residues. The ends were cut back, 3 bases at V and 5 bases at J, with 15 bases in the middle.